This TCR beta chain was sequenced in a study of blood T cell repertoires in COVID-19. In germline, CDR1 is MNHEY, CDR2 SMNVEV (reference sequence). CDR3 length: 17 residues. V lost 2 bases and J lost 0; bases outside the gene matches: 8. Sequenced by immunoSEQ multiplex PCR; TCRdb stores in-frame clones only, minus some. The profile shows about 150,000 clones, roughly 90% of them singletons. The specimen was PBMCs or T cells enriched from blood (not recorded which). The clonotype originates from a woman between 45 and 65 years old who had recovered from COVID-19. V is TRBV27 and J is TRBJ2-7; 9 bases map to TRBD2. The CDR3: CASSLLAGQTNSYEQYF. CDR3 DNA sequence: TGTGCCAGCAGTTTACTAGCGGGACAGACGAACTCCTACGAGCAGTACTTC.